Following are 25 T cell receptor beta chains from one sample sequenced in a study of T cell changes during pregnancy in multiple sclerosis. TCRdb's table, derived via immunoSEQ multiplex PCR, lists solely in-frame clones and lacks some. The sample yields tens of thousands of clones, 85% to 95% seen once. The sample here was peripheral blood, taken in the third trimester of pregnancy. The receptors come from a female donor with multiple sclerosis, enrolled in a pregnancy study.

This sequence joins TRBV2 and TRBJ2-2; D unclear. Trimming pared 0 bases from V and 5 bases from J, leaving 7 bases between. Germline CDR1 SNHLY, CDR2 FYNNEI. The CDR3 is 14 residues long. CDR3: CASSEATATGELFF. For the CDR3, the DNA is TGTGCCAGCAGTGAAGCCACTGCAACCGGGGAGCTGTTTTTT.

The count of this clone is one. The V gene is TRBV4-2, the J gene TRBJ2-1; possible D gene TRBD2, 5 bases. There are 14 residues in the CDR3. Germline loops: CDR1 LGHNA, CDR2 YNFKEQ. The germline V and J ends were trimmed by 1 base and 8 bases, with 12 bases remaining between them. The CDR3: CASSQARVEDEQFF. The DNA of the CDR3 is TGTGCCAGCAGCCAAGCCCGTGTGGAGGATGAGCAGTTCTTC.

This clone was seen a single time. The chain joins TRBV6-5 to TRBJ2-7; TRBD2 matches 7 bases. After removal of 6 bases from V and 1 base from J, the junction contained 6 bases not matched to a gene. The CDR3 spans 14 residues. Germline CDR1 and CDR2: MNHEY and SVGAGI. The CDR3 region is CASRGTSVSYEQYF. In DNA form, the CDR3 reads TGTGCCAGCAGGGGTACTAGCGTTTCCTACGAGCAGTACTTC.

This clone was picked up a small number of times. V and J are TRBV18 and TRBJ2-2; the D gene is possibly TRBD2 (6 bases). The CDR3 runs 15 residues. Germline CDR1 reads KGHSH; CDR2 reads LQKENI. The V end lost 6 bases, the J end lost 2 bases, and 13 bases lay between the germline ends. The CDR3 DNA reads as TGTGCCAGCTCCCCAGGAGGGAGAAACACCGGGGAGCTGTTTTTT. It is translated as CASSPGGRNTGELFF.

About this clone: Germline is not matched at one junction end, which may reflect a read error. V gene TRBV6-1 combines with J gene TRBJ1-5; 10 nucleotides align to TRBD1. CDR1 is MNHNS, CDR2 SASEGT, per germline. The CDR3 runs 20 residues. As DNA, the CDR3 is TGTGCCAGCAGAGAAGTTAGATGGACAGGGGGTGCTTATAGCAATCAGCCCCAGCATTTT. Translating gives CASREVRWTGGAYSNQPQHF.

The chain couples TRBV7-6 to TRBJ2-1; 7 nucleotides agree with TRBD2. Germline V lookup: CDR1 SGHVS, CDR2 FNYEAQ. This CDR3 spans 16 amino acids. After removal of 5 bases from V and 6 bases from J, the junction contained 13 bases not matched to a gene. CDR3 amino acids: CASSPPPLGLFNEQFF. The CDR3 DNA sequence: TGTGCCAGCAGCCCACCACCCTTGGGACTATTCAATGAGCAGTTCTTC.

The rearrangement links TRBV7-9 to TRBJ1-5; 7 positions match TRBD1. The CDR3 has 14 residues. V lost 4 bases, J lost 3 bases, and 3 bases stayed unmatched. Germline CDR1 reads SEHNR; CDR2 reads FQNEAQ (reference sequence). In DNA, the CDR3 is TGTGCCAGCAGCTGGGACAGATACAATCAGCCCCAGCATTTT. Its translation: CASSWDRYNQPQHF.

The rearrangement links TRBV5-1 to TRBJ1-4; 7 bases line up with TRBD1. This CDR3 is built from 14 residues. Per germline, CDR1 SGHRS and CDR2 YFSETQ. V trimming: 4 bases; J trimming: 5 bases; junction bases outside the gene matches: 5. CDR3 protein: CASSPGTANEKLFF. Written as DNA, the CDR3 is TGCGCCAGCAGCCCTGGGACAGCAAATGAAAAACTGTTTTTT.

The chain links TRBV6-5 to TRBJ2-7, with a possible D match to TRBD2 (7 bases). The germline V gene encodes CDR1 MNHEY and CDR2 SVGAGI. This CDR3 region has 14 residues. Deletions cut 2 bases from V and 8 bases from J, with 16 bases between. The CDR3 region is CASSYGLGDTKQYF. The CDR3, as DNA: TGTGCCAGCAGTTACGGACTAGGGGACACTAAGCAGTACTTC.

The V gene is TRBV2, the J gene TRBJ1-1, with D possibly TRBD1 on 5 matching bases. The CDR3 spans 14 residues. Germline V gene data show CDR1 as SNHLY and CDR2 as FYNNEI. The V and J ends lost 8 bases and 1 base respectively, with 14 bases between them. The CDR3 here is CASGGGVSNTEAFF. The CDR3 region has the DNA TGTGCCAGCGGGGGAGGGGTCTCGAACACTGAAGCTTTCTTT.

This clone was recorded a few times. This chain uses TRBV4-1 with TRBJ1-1, with TRBD1 matching over 9 bases. The CDR3 covers 17 residues. The germline V gene has CDR1 MGHRA and CDR2 YSYEKL. V was clipped by 0 bases and J by 1 base; unmatched bases: 6. CDR3 DNA: TGCGCCAGCAGCCAAGATGGGACAGGGAGAGGGAACACTGAAGCTTTCTTT. This codes for CASSQDGTGRGNTEAFF.

The V call is TRBV10-3, the J call TRBJ2-7; D possibly corresponds to TRBD1 (5 bases). The CDR3 is 12 amino acids. Germline CDR1 and CDR2: ENHRY and SYGVKD. Trimming removed 7 bases at V and 0 bases at J, with 7 bases between. The CDR3 region has the DNA TGTGCCATCATGGACATCTCCTACGAGCAGTACTTC. This gives the protein CAIMDISYEQYF.

This sequence joins TRBV18 and TRBJ2-3; no clear D. Looked up from germline, CDR1 is KGHSH and CDR2 is LQKENI. The CDR3 is 13 residues long. Trimming stripped 3 bases from V and 0 bases from J, with 4 bases between. The CDR3 DNA follows: TGTGCCAGCTCACCCCTTAGCACAGATACGCAGTATTTT. This codes for CASSPLSTDTQYF.

The rearrangement joins TRBV27 to TRBJ1-1; 7 nucleotides agree with TRBD1. Germline V CDR1 and CDR2: MNHEY, SMNVEV (reference sequence). Germline trimming cut 5 bases from V and 4 bases from J; bases unmatched to any gene: 10. The CDR3 spans 15 residues. The CDR3 here is CASSTLTGAGTEAFF. The CDR3 nucleotides read TGTGCCAGCAGTACGCTAACAGGGGCGGGCACTGAAGCTTTCTTT.

The rearrangement joins TRBV11-1 to TRBJ2-7, with 13 bases matching TRBD2. The CDR3 has 14 amino acids. With V trimmed by 6 bases and J by 5 bases, 4 bases remained unmatched. Germline CDR1 SGHAT, CDR2 FQDESV (reference sequence). CDR3 protein: CASRPGTSGNEQYF. The CDR3 coding sequence is TGTGCCAGCAGACCCGGGACTAGCGGGAACGAGCAGTACTTC.

J is TRBJ2-7 and V is TRBV10-1; D perhaps matches TRBD2 (5 bases). The CDR3 contains 17 residues. V gave up 0 bases and J gave up 2 bases, with 17 bases separating them. Germline assignment: CDR1 WNHNN and CDR2 SYGVQD (reference sequence). CDR3 DNA sequence: TGCGCCAGCAGTGAGTCCCCCTTCGTAGCGACCACCTACGAGCAGTACTTC. This sequence encodes CASSESPFVATTYEQYF.

The chain has TRBV4-3 and TRBJ2-7; 8 bases are shared with TRBD2. V shed 3 bases and J 5 bases; nucleotides not matched to a gene: 12. The V gene's germline CDR1 is LGHNA and CDR2 YSLEER. The CDR3 runs to 16 residues. The DNA for the CDR3 is TGCGCCAGCAGCCACTCAAGCGGGACTAGTACGGACGAGCAGTACTTC. It encodes CASSHSSGTSTDEQYF.

J is TRBJ1-2 and V is TRBV7-2; D is perhaps TRBD1 (5 bases). Germline CDR1 SGHTA, CDR2 FQGNSA. There are 14 residues in the CDR3. V lost 5 bases, J lost 5 bases, and 15 bases lay in between. CDR3 loop: CASSLPHRGYGYTF. The CDR3, as DNA: TGTGCCAGCAGCCTCCCTCATAGGGGATATGGCTACACCTTC.

The chain's CDR3 is CAISDSGADGYTF. The CDR3 DNA follows: TGTGCCATCAGTGATTCAGGGGCCGATGGCTACACCTTC. The rearrangement uses TRBV10-3 and TRBJ1-2; D perhaps matches TRBD1 (6 bases). The CDR3 loop spans 13 amino acids. Germline V CDR1 and CDR2: ENHRY, SYGVKD. Trimming removed 3 bases from V and 6 bases from J, with 11 bases in between.

The chain has TRBV6-1 and TRBJ2-5, with D possibly being TRBD1 (6 bases). Trimming removed 1 base from V and 1 base from J, with 16 bases in between. CDR1 MNHNS and CDR2 SASEGT come from the germline V gene. This CDR3 is built from 17 residues. The CDR3 spells CASSEDPQGWGQETQYF. CDR3 nucleotide sequence: TGTGCCAGCAGTGAAGATCCCCAGGGGTGGGGCCAAGAGACCCAGTACTTC.

This rearrangement joins TRBV5-6 to TRBJ1-5, with 8 bases identical to TRBD1. This CDR3 comprises 15 residues. CDR1 and CDR2 from the germline V gene are SGHDT and YYEEEE. The V and J ends lost 4 bases and 7 bases, in that order; junction bases with no gene match: 10. The CDR3 protein is CASSSRQGTGQPQHF. In DNA, the CDR3 is TGTGCCAGCAGCAGCAGACAGGGGACGGGGCAGCCCCAGCATTTT.

This clone was seen a handful of times. The chain is built from TRBV13 and TRBJ1-4, with unresolved D. Germline V lookup: CDR1 PRHDT, CDR2 FYEKMQ (reference sequence). The CDR3 sequence is 15 residues long. Trimming pared 6 bases from V and 3 bases from J, leaving 14 bases between. Here the CDR3 reads CASRPKRVPNEKLFF. CDR3 DNA: TGTGCCAGCAGGCCGAAACGGGTACCTAATGAAAAACTGTTTTTT.

The CDR3 coding sequence is TGTGCCAGCAGCTCAAGGCGCACAGGGGGCCTCTACGAGCAGTACTTC. Translating gives CASSSRRTGGLYEQYF. V and J are TRBV5-6 and TRBJ2-7; 9 bases align to TRBD1. The V gene end was trimmed by 3 bases and the J gene end by 3 bases; junction bases not matched to a gene: 10. This CDR3 spans 16 amino acids. Germline V gene data show CDR1 as SGHDT and CDR2 as YYEEEE.

This chain links TRBV5-4 with TRBJ2-2, with a possible D match to TRBD2 (6 bases). This CDR3 contains 16 residues. Deletions cut 0 bases from V and 4 bases from J, with 13 bases between. Per the germline V gene, CDR1 is SGHNT and CDR2 is YYREEE (reference sequence). CDR3 in amino acids: CASSLGGDPGTGELFF. CDR3 coding DNA: TGTGCCAGCAGCTTGGGGGGGGATCCGGGCACCGGGGAGCTGTTTTTT.

V is TRBV6-5 and J is TRBJ2-1, with D possibly TRBD2 on 6 matching bases. V lost 0 bases to trimming and J lost 5 bases, with 14 bases between them. The germline CDR1 and CDR2 sequences are MNHEY and SVGAGI. The CDR3 has 16 amino acids. The chain's CDR3 is CASSYSWTIPDNEQFF. The CDR3, as DNA: TGTGCCAGCAGTTACTCATGGACTATACCAGACAATGAGCAGTTCTTC.